The 9 T cell receptor beta chains in this list originate from one sample, sequenced in a study of T cell responses to AZD1222 COVID-19 vaccine. Sequencing used immunoSEQ multiplex PCR; TCRdb keeps in-frame clones, though not all of them. The sample lists 150,000 or so clones, approximately 90% occurring once. This material consisted of peripheral blood, taken on day 0 of AZD1222 vaccination. Receptor source: an adult in good health.

The chain couples TRBV3-1 (or the pseudogene TRBV3-2) to TRBJ1-4; a weak D match, TRBD1 (6 bases). Germline V gene data show CDR1 as LGHDT and CDR2 as YNNKEL (reference sequence). V shed 4 bases and J shed 10 bases, with 13 bases lying between them. The CDR3 is made up of 13 amino acids. CDR3 sequence (DNA): TGTGCCAGCAGCCTAAAGGGGGGGGGAAAACTGTTTTTT. It specifies CASSLKGGGKLFF.

The J gene is TRBJ1-1, the V gene TRBV9; 9 nucleotides agree with TRBD1. This CDR3 region has 15 residues. Germline CDR1 is SGDLS and CDR2 is YYNGEE. J was trimmed by 3 bases and V by 4 bases; bases with no gene match: 7. CDR3 region: CASSSYRGLDTEAFF. CDR3 bases: TGTGCCAGCAGCTCTTACAGGGGGCTGGACACTGAAGCTTTCTTT. Variable domain in full (rest from reference TRBV9 and TRBJ1-1): DSGVTQTPKHLITATGQRVTLRCSPRSGDLSVYWYQQSLDQGLQFLIQYYNGEERAKGNILERFSAQQFPDLHSELNLSSLELGDSALYFCASSSYRGLDTEAFFGQGTRLTVV.

About this clone itself: Compared with germline, one end of the junction differs, possibly owing to a read error. This chain joins TRBV6-2 or TRBV6-3 and TRBJ1-1, with TRBD1 as a possible D gene (6 bases). The CDR3 runs 14 residues. The germline V gene has CDR1 MNHEY and CDR2 SVGEGT. The CDR3 DNA reads TGTGCCAGCAGTTACTTTAGGGGGGTTGAACTCCACCACTTT. The encoded protein is CASSYFRGVELHHF.

The chain has TRBV28 and TRBJ1-6; 7 nucleotides match TRBD1. CDR3 size: 14 residues. Germline lookup yields CDR1 MDHEN and CDR2 SYDVKM. V shed 6 bases, J shed 10 bases, and the junction held 9 bases outside the gene matches. CDR3: CASRARQGVSPLHF. Written as DNA, the CDR3 is TGTGCCAGCAGGGCCCGACAGGGAGTATCACCCCTCCACTTT.

The chain has TRBV5-6 and TRBJ1-1, with 11 bases fitting TRBD1. The germline CDR1 and CDR2 sequences are SGHDT and YYEEEE. Trimming removed 1 base from V and 12 bases from J; junction bases left unmatched: 5. This CDR3 contains 13 residues. Here the CDR3 reads CASSLWTGGAPFF. Written as DNA, the CDR3 is TGTGCCAGCAGCTTGTGGACAGGGGGCGCACCTTTCTTT. The entire variable domain, with the rest obtained from reference TRBV5-6 and TRBJ1-1, is as follows: DAGVTQSPTHLIKTRGQQVTLRCSPKSGHDTVSWYQQALGQGPQFIFQYYEEEERQRGNFPDRFSGHQFPNYSSELNVNALLLGDSALYLCASSLWTGGAPFFGQGTRLTVV.

The chain recombines TRBV27 with TRBJ2-3; TRBD2 aligns across 13 bases. Germline V lookup: CDR1 MNHEY, CDR2 SMNVEV (reference sequence). CDR3 length equals 16 residues. With 2 bases clipped from V and 1 base from J, the junction kept 0 bases outside the gene matches. In DNA form, the CDR3 reads TGTGCCAGCAGTTTAGGGACTAGCGGGGGCACAGATACGCAGTATTTT. It yields the protein CASSLGTSGGTDTQYF.

The rearrangement joins TRBV7-9 to TRBJ1-2, with D unresolved. Trimming stripped 5 bases from V and 7 bases from J, with 14 bases between. This CDR3 region has 13 residues. CDR1 and CDR2 (germline): SEHNR, FQNEAQ (reference sequence). CDR3 nucleotide sequence: TGTGCCAGCAGCCCTAACAGCGGGTCTGGCTACACCTTC. It encodes CASSPNSGSGYTF.

The chain links TRBV14 to TRBJ1-5; D unresolved. The V end lost 6 bases, the J end lost 7 bases, and 28 bases lay between the germline ends. CDR3 length: 18 amino acids. In germline, CDR1 is SGHDN, CDR2 FVKESK. CDR3 sequence: CASRAPGSPRIGRQPQHF. CDR3 DNA: TGTGCCAGCAGGGCTCCAGGAAGCCCCAGAATAGGGAGACAGCCCCAGCATTTT.

The chain combines TRBV18 with TRBJ2-5, with D tentatively TRBD1 (7 bases). This CDR3 contains 15 residues. With 6 bases removed from V and 6 bases from J, the gap between germline ends came to 20 bases. Per the germline V gene, CDR1 is KGHSH and CDR2 is LQKENI. The CDR3 bases are TGTGCCAGCTCCCAGGGGGGTCTTAGGTTGAAGACCCAGTACTTC. Translation gives CASSQGGLRLKTQYF.